The 28 T cell receptor beta chains below were found in one sample sequenced in a study of CD8+ T cells in alopecia areata. It was cDNA, reverse transcribed from extracted RNA, that served as the sequencing template. Sequenced by immunoSEQ multiplex PCR; TCRdb stores in-frame clones only, minus some. The sample carries about 190,000 clones, around 50% recorded once. The input for sequencing was CD4+ T cells sorted from blood, taken at week 0. The receptors were sampled from a human donor with alopecia areata.

The J gene is TRBJ2-6, the V gene TRBV7-9; D not certain. Germline values: CDR1 SEHNR, CDR2 FQNEAQ (reference sequence). Trimming stripped 2 bases from V and 0 bases from J, with 8 bases between. The CDR3 spans 16 residues. CDR3 in DNA: TGTGCCAGCAGCTTATCCTTACACTCTGGGGCCAACGTCCTGACTTTC. As protein: CASSLSLHSGANVLTF.

This clone has just a few counts. V and J are TRBV19 and TRBJ1-2; TRBD1 is a possible D gene (6 bases). Germline loops: CDR1 LNHDA, CDR2 SQIVND (reference sequence). Trimming cost V 7 bases and J 2 bases, with 14 bases left between them. The CDR3 loop spans 14 amino acids. CDR3 sequence (DNA): TGTGCCAGTAAACAGGGAAAGAGAAACTATGGCTACACCTTC. Translation: CASKQGKRNYGYTF.

The chain joins TRBV29-1 to TRBJ2-3, with D perhaps TRBD2 (7 bases). The CDR3 extends over 14 amino acids. CDR1 and CDR2 from the germline V gene are SQVTM and ANQGSEA. V was trimmed by 4 bases and J by 3 bases, leaving 14 bases between them. This CDR3 is CSVAQGRGTDTQYF. CDR3 sequence (DNA): TGCAGCGTTGCCCAGGGGAGGGGTACAGATACGCAGTATTTT.

In nucleotides, the CDR3 is TGTGCCAGCCAGACAGGGTACAATCAGCCCCAGCATTTT. Its translation: CASQTGYNQPQHF. V and J are TRBV2 and TRBJ1-5; 7 nucleotides match TRBD1. The V gene's germline CDR1 is SNHLY and CDR2 FYNNEI. The CDR3 extends over 13 amino acids. Trimming took 8 bases from V and 3 from J; bases not matched to a gene: 4.

V is TRBV29-1 and J is TRBJ1-3, with D unresolved. Germline lookup yields CDR1 SQVTM and CDR2 ANQGSEA. Trimming shortened V by 5 bases and J by 0 bases, and 5 bases separated the two germline ends. CDR3 length: 12 amino acids. The DNA of the CDR3 is TGCAGCGTTACTTCCTCTGGAAACACCATATATTTT. Amino acids: CSVTSSGNTIYF.

The chain recombines TRBV30 with TRBJ2-5; D unresolved. This CDR3 comprises 11 residues. CDR1 is GTSNPN, CDR2 SVGIG, per germline (reference sequence). Trimming cost V 5 bases and J 7 bases, with 11 bases left between them. CDR3 nucleotides: TGTGCCTGGGGTACCCCTTTGACCCAGTACTTC. Its protein product is CAWGTPLTQYF.

As to this clone: Other DNA sequences in the same sample also yield this CDR3. The chain links TRBV29-1 to TRBJ1-5; 9 bases match TRBD1. The length of the CDR3 is 14 residues. V was pared by 5 bases and J by 2 bases, with 4 bases of the junction left unmatched. Looked up from germline, CDR1 is SQVTM and CDR2 is ANQGSEA. The CDR3 DNA reads as TGCAGCGTTCATACAGGGGGCGGCAATCAGCCCCAGCATTTT. This gives the protein CSVHTGGGNQPQHF.

The chain links TRBV29-1 to TRBJ1-2, with D possibly TRBD1 on 6 matching bases. Germline V lookup: CDR1 SQVTM, CDR2 ANQGSEA. The CDR3 has 11 residues. V gave up 3 bases and J gave up 9 bases, with 11 bases separating them. The CDR3 region is CSVEEQGCYTF. The CDR3 DNA reads TGCAGCGTTGAGGAGCAGGGGTGCTACACCTTC.

CDR3 coding DNA: TGTGCCAGCAGCCACATTACCGGGGCCAAAAACATTCAGTACTTC. It is translated as CASSHITGAKNIQYF. The genes are TRBV7-9 and TRBJ2-4; no definite D call. CDR1 and CDR2 (germline): SEHNR, FQNEAQ (reference sequence). Trimming cost V 5 bases and J 1 base, with 12 bases left between them. The CDR3 has 15 residues.

CDR3 protein: CASSLSLGRGQETQYF. CDR3 bases: TGTGCCAGCAGCTTGTCCCTTGGCAGGGGGCAAGAGACCCAGTACTTC. The J gene is TRBJ2-5, the V gene TRBV5-4, with 7 nucleotides matching TRBD1. This CDR3 spans 16 amino acids. After removal of 1 base from V and 2 bases from J, the junction contained 8 bases not matched to a gene. Germline assignment: CDR1 SGHNT and CDR2 YYREEE (reference sequence). The entire variable domain, with the rest obtained from reference TRBV5-4 and TRBJ2-5, is as follows: ETGVTQSPTHLIKTRGQQVTLRCSSQSGHNTVSWYQQALGQGPQFIFQYYREEENGRGNFPPRFSGLQFPNYSSELNVNALELDDSALYLCASSLSLGRGQETQYFGPGTRLLVL.

The V and J genes are TRBV10-3 and TRBJ2-1; 8 bases align to TRBD2. Germline V gene lookup returns CDR1 ENHRY and CDR2 SYGVKD. V shed 6 bases and J 5 bases; nucleotides not matched to a gene: 6. The CDR3 is 14 residues long. CDR3 sequence: CAISMGLVNNEQFF. DNA of the CDR3: TGTGCCATCAGCATGGGACTAGTGAACAATGAGCAGTTCTTC.

The chain uses TRBV6-5 and TRBJ2-5, with D unresolved. This CDR3 contains 11 residues. CDR1 MNHEY and CDR2 SVGAGI come from the germline V gene. V was cut by 6 bases and J by 5 bases, with 7 bases left in between. The CDR3 protein is CASSDRETQYF. As DNA, the CDR3 is TGTGCCAGCAGCGACCGGGAGACCCAGTACTTC.

This clone occurred a few times. This sequence joins TRBV5-1 and TRBJ1-3; D gene ambiguous. Trimming stripped 8 bases from V and 0 bases from J, with 9 bases between. The V gene's germline CDR1 is SGHRS and CDR2 YFSETQ. The CDR3 totals 13 residues. The CDR3 DNA is TGCGCCAGTGCCGTTAGCTCTGGAAACACCATATATTTT. Its protein product is CASAVSSGNTIYF.

The V and J genes are TRBV30 and TRBJ1-2; TRBD1 might be the D (6 bases). Looked up from germline, CDR1 is GTSNPN and CDR2 is SVGIG (reference sequence). Trimming cost V 0 bases and J 2 bases, with 16 bases left between them. The CDR3 is made up of 16 amino acids. CDR3 in amino acids: CAWSVVAVQGNYGYTF. The CDR3 bases are TGTGCCTGGAGTGTGGTCGCCGTCCAGGGGAACTATGGCTACACCTTC.

This clone was seen a single time. The chain couples TRBV7-8 to TRBJ1-2; D gene ambiguous. This CDR3 is 14 amino acids long. From germline, CDR1 is SGHVS and CDR2 FQNEAQ. V lost 2 bases and J lost 5, with 12 bases in between. CDR3 sequence: CASSLIQSRYGYTF. DNA of the CDR3: TGTGCCAGCAGCTTAATCCAGAGCCGGTATGGCTACACCTTC.

Here the CDR3 reads CSVEAYGDRAYEQYF. The CDR3, as DNA: TGCAGCGTTGAAGCGTACGGGGACAGGGCCTACGAGCAGTACTTC. The genes are TRBV29-1 and TRBJ2-7, with 9 bases that match TRBD1. J gave up 2 bases and V 1 base, and 6 bases lay outside the gene matches. Germline V CDR1 and CDR2: SQVTM, ANQGSEA. The CDR3 covers 15 residues.

This clone came up a few times. The rearrangement links TRBV21-1 to TRBJ1-5. TRBV21-1 is deemed a pseudogene. The CDR3 consists of 17 residues. CDR3 sequence reads: CASSPTGPNRGNQPQHF. The CDR3 nucleotides read TGTGCCAGCAGCCCCACCGGCCCGAACCGGGGCAATCAGCCCCAGCATTTT.

This clone was picked up a small number of times. The V call is TRBV29-1, the J call TRBJ2-3; D is undetermined. Germline values: CDR1 SQVTM, CDR2 ANQGSEA. V was pared by 7 bases and J by 4 bases, with 12 bases between. The CDR3 spans 12 residues. This chain's CDR3 is CSAVGPADTQYF. In DNA, the CDR3 is TGCAGCGCCGTTGGGCCCGCAGATACGCAGTATTTT.

This clone is a singleton in its sample. The gene calls are TRBV29-1 and TRBJ2-1; 7 nucleotides align to TRBD1. The CDR3 contains 11 residues. J lost 10 bases, V lost 7 bases, and 7 bases had no gene match. Germline V gives CDR1 SQVTM, CDR2 ANQGSEA. CDR3 protein: CSAVQGYEQFF. CDR3 DNA sequence: TGCAGCGCTGTACAGGGGTACGAGCAGTTCTTC.

This clone was counted only a few times. J is TRBJ2-3 and V is TRBV7-6, with D perhaps TRBD2 (6 bases). This CDR3 region has 15 residues. Trimming removed 3 bases at V and 0 bases at J, with 10 bases between. Looked up from germline, CDR1 is SGHVS and CDR2 is FNYEAQ. The CDR3 DNA reads as TGTGCCAGCAGCTTGGGAGGAGCTAGCACAGATACGCAGTATTTT. This sequence encodes CASSLGGASTDTQYF.

This clone showed up just a few times. The genes are TRBV5-1 and TRBJ2-3; D uncertain. The germline gives CDR1 SGHRS, CDR2 YFSETQ. Trimming took 0 bases from V and 0 from J, leaving 14 bases between them. CDR3 length equals 17 residues. This CDR3 is CASSLALAASSTDTQYF. DNA of the CDR3: TGCGCCAGCAGCTTGGCCTTGGCAGCCTCTAGCACAGATACGCAGTATTTT.

The sample holds a few counts of this clone. This chain's CDR3 is CASSLDGNGYTF. CDR3 bases: TGTGCCAGCAGCCTCGACGGGAATGGCTACACCTTC. The chain joins TRBV6-5 to TRBJ1-2; no firm D call. CDR1 is MNHEY and CDR2 is SVGAGI in the germline V gene. The length of the CDR3 is 12 residues. The V gene lost 6 bases and the J gene lost 6 bases, with 11 bases spanning the gap.

V gene TRBV6-6 combines with J gene TRBJ2-7, with unresolved D. This CDR3 region has 13 residues. Germline CDR1 and CDR2: MNHNY and SVGAGI (reference sequence). Trimming removed 7 bases at V and 2 bases at J, with 12 bases between. DNA of the CDR3: TGTGCCAGCACCCACCCCATCACCTACGAGCAGTACTTC. This codes for CASTHPITYEQYF.

This chain connects TRBV6-5 to TRBJ1-6; tentatively, D is TRBD1 (6 bases). CDR1 is MNHEY and CDR2 is SVGAGI in the germline V gene. There are 12 residues in the CDR3. Trimming took off 10 bases at V and 9 bases at J, with 13 bases between the two ends. CDR3 nucleotides: TGTGCCACCAGAAGGGGGGCTTCACCCCTCCACTTT. Translating gives CATRRGASPLHF.

The rearrangement links TRBV29-1 to TRBJ2-3; D is possibly TRBD2 (7 bases). Trimming took 4 bases from V and 1 from J, leaving 27 bases between them. Per germline, CDR1 SQVTM and CDR2 ANQGSEA. CDR3 length: 19 residues. The CDR3 region is CSVAGAGGGIAFGTDTQYF. The CDR3 nucleotides read TGCAGCGTTGCTGGTGCCGGCGGGGGCATTGCTTTCGGCACAGATACGCAGTATTTT.

The V call is TRBV6-5, the J call TRBJ1-4; 7 bases line up with TRBD1. CDR1 and CDR2 (germline): MNHEY, SVGAGI. The CDR3 has 13 residues. The V gene end was trimmed by 2 bases and the J gene end by 8 bases; junction bases not matched to a gene: 2. The CDR3 DNA reads TGTGCCAGCAGTTACCGGGACAGCGAAAAACTGTTTTTT. Protein sequence: CASSYRDSEKLFF.

The V gene is TRBV18, the J gene TRBJ1-2; possible D gene TRBD1, 5 bases. The CDR3 extends over 13 amino acids. Germline loops: CDR1 KGHSH, CDR2 LQKENI. V was cut by 3 bases and J by 6 bases, with 11 bases left in between. The CDR3 DNA reads as TGTGCCAGCTCACCGGAGGGACGTGATGGCTACACCTTC. Translating gives CASSPEGRDGYTF.

This sequence joins TRBV30 and TRBJ2-5; D gene unclear. Trimming took 0 bases from V and 2 from J, leaving 4 bases between them. This CDR3 is 12 amino acids long. CDR1 is GTSNPN, CDR2 SVGIG, per germline (reference sequence). The CDR3 loop is CAWSVWQETQYF. CDR3 nucleotides: TGTGCCTGGAGTGTATGGCAAGAGACCCAGTACTTC. The complete variable domain, with remaining parts taken from reference TRBV30 and TRBJ2-5, reads SQTIHQWPATLVQPVGSPLSLECTVEGTSNPNLYWYRQAAGRGLQLLFYSVGIGQISSEVPQNLSASRPQDRQFILSSKKLLLSDSGFYLCAWSVWQETQYFGPGTRLLVL.